A selection of T cell receptor beta chains follows, all from one sample in a study of spatial heterogeneity in lung cancer. Via MiXCR, TCRdb re-called the 5' RACE reads, giving one row per CDR3 protein. The sample includes fewer than 25,000 distinct CDR3 sequences, around 5% of them seen just once. The input for sequencing was lung tumor tissue, taken at surgery. The receptor source for this set is a male donor with early-stage non-small cell lung cancer. Each CDR3 is given with its conserved first and last residue. The order of the fields is D gene, V gene, J gene, clone size, CDR3 DNA, CDR3 protein. The D gene is left open where the match is weak. A clone size is listed for some rows: how often the clone was seen (once, few, many), or a class if it is expanded.

d_gene: TRBD2; v_gene: TRBV7-2; j_gene: TRBJ2-7; abundance: many; CDR3nt: TGTGCCAGCAGACCCGGACTAGCGGGAGGGCCCTCCTACGAGCAGTACTTC; CDR3aa: CASRPGLAGGPSYEQYF
d_gene: -; v_gene: TRBV13; j_gene: TRBJ2-1; abundance: -; CDR3nt: TGTGCCAGCAGCCGACTTGACAATGAGCAGTTCTTC; CDR3aa: CASSRLDNEQFF
d_gene: -; v_gene: TRBV10-3; j_gene: TRBJ2-1; abundance: many; CDR3nt: TGTGCCATCAGCAGTGCCCTAGAGGATGAGCAGTTCTTC; CDR3aa: CAISSALEDEQFF
d_gene: TRBD2; v_gene: TRBV20-1; j_gene: TRBJ2-3; abundance: many; CDR3nt: TGCAGTGCTAGAGTTTCCGGTGGCAGGACTAGCGGGGGGGCCCGAACAGATACGCAGTATTTT; CDR3aa: CSARVSGGRTSGGARTDTQYF
d_gene: -; v_gene: TRBV6-5; j_gene: TRBJ2-7; abundance: few; CDR3nt: TGTGCCAGCAGTCTACAGGGTGGTCTGAGCGAGCAGTACTTC; CDR3aa: CASSLQGGLSEQYF
d_gene: -; v_gene: TRBV19; j_gene: TRBJ2-7; abundance: many; CDR3nt: TGTGCCAGTAAGGACGAGCAGTACTTC; CDR3aa: CASKDEQYF
d_gene: -; v_gene: TRBV20-1; j_gene: TRBJ2-7; abundance: medium-sized; CDR3nt: TGCAGTGCTAGAGATGCGACATGGAACTCCTACGAGCAGTACTTC; CDR3aa: CSARDATWNSYEQYF
d_gene: -; v_gene: TRBV20-1; j_gene: TRBJ1-5; abundance: many; CDR3nt: TGCAGTGCTAGAGTGACACGCTATAGCAATCAGCCCCAGCATTTT; CDR3aa: CSARVTRYSNQPQHF
d_gene: -; v_gene: TRBV5-1; j_gene: TRBJ2-7; abundance: few; CDR3nt: TGCGCCAGCAAACTAGAGAACAGGGCTTTCTACGAGCAGTACTTC; CDR3aa: CASKLENRAFYEQYF
d_gene: -; v_gene: TRBV2; j_gene: TRBJ2-1; abundance: many; CDR3nt: TGTGCCAGCAGTGAAGGGACTGGGGTCTACAATGAGCAGTTCTTC; CDR3aa: CASSEGTGVYNEQFF
d_gene: -; v_gene: TRBV20-1; j_gene: TRBJ2-3; abundance: many; CDR3nt: TGCAGTGCTAGCCACCGTGGACTCGTAGCACTCACGCAGTATTTT; CDR3aa: CSASHRGLVALTQYF
d_gene: TRBD2; v_gene: TRBV5-1; j_gene: TRBJ2-1; abundance: medium-sized; CDR3nt: TGCGCCAGCAGCCTCGCGGGGGATAGCGCTAATGAGCAGTTCTTC; CDR3aa: CASSLAGDSANEQFF
d_gene: -; v_gene: TRBV7-8; j_gene: TRBJ1-4; abundance: -; CDR3nt: TGTGCCAGCAGCCCGGGCATAAATGAAAAACTGTTTTTT; CDR3aa: CASSPGINEKLFF
d_gene: -; v_gene: TRBV29-1; j_gene: TRBJ2-3; abundance: many; CDR3nt: TGCAGCGTTGACGGGACTAGCACAGATACGCAGTATTTT; CDR3aa: CSVDGTSTDTQYF
d_gene: TRBD2; v_gene: TRBV29-1; j_gene: TRBJ2-3; abundance: many; CDR3nt: TGCAGCGCTCCGACTAGCGGGAGTACAGATACGCAGTATTTT; CDR3aa: CSAPTSGSTDTQYF
d_gene: -; v_gene: TRBV12-3/TRBV12-4; j_gene: TRBJ2-5; abundance: many; CDR3nt: TGTGCCAGCAGTTTGTTCCGGAGGGGTGGAGAGACCCAGTACTTC; CDR3aa: CASSLFRRGGETQYF
d_gene: TRBD1; v_gene: TRBV6-5; j_gene: TRBJ2-1; abundance: many; CDR3nt: TGTGCCAGCAGCCCACAGGGGTTCCACAATGAGCAGTTCTTC; CDR3aa: CASSPQGFHNEQFF
d_gene: -; v_gene: TRBV11-2; j_gene: TRBJ2-3; abundance: -; CDR3nt: TGTGCCAGCAGCCCCCAGGGGATTAGCACAGATACGCAGTATTTT; CDR3aa: CASSPQGISTDTQYF
d_gene: TRBD1; v_gene: TRBV6-2/TRBV6-3; j_gene: TRBJ1-5; abundance: many; CDR3nt: TGTGCCAGCAGTCCTGGACAGGGGAGAAATCAGCCCCAGCATTTT; CDR3aa: CASSPGQGRNQPQHF
d_gene: -; v_gene: TRBV3-1; j_gene: TRBJ1-1; abundance: few; CDR3nt: TGTGCCAGCAGCCAAGATGGGCCCAGGGCAAACACTGAAGCTTTCTTT; CDR3aa: CASSQDGPRANTEAFF
d_gene: TRBD2; v_gene: TRBV10-3; j_gene: TRBJ2-7; abundance: medium-sized; CDR3nt: TGTGCCACCCGCGGGGGACCGGCCTCCTACGAGCAGTACTTC; CDR3aa: CATRGGPASYEQYF
d_gene: TRBD2; v_gene: TRBV12-3/TRBV12-4; j_gene: TRBJ2-3; abundance: many; CDR3nt: TGTGCCAGCAGACTAGCGGTTAGCCGCACAGATACGCAGTATTTT; CDR3aa: CASRLAVSRTDTQYF
d_gene: -; v_gene: TRBV30; j_gene: TRBJ2-3; abundance: many; CDR3nt: TGTGCCTGGGGTAGAGCAGATACGCAGTATTTT; CDR3aa: CAWGRADTQYF
d_gene: -; v_gene: TRBV13; j_gene: TRBJ1-4; abundance: -; CDR3nt: TGTGCCAGCAGCTCATCTCGTTGGGGGGACATAAATGAAAAACTGTTTTTT; CDR3aa: CASSSSRWGDINEKLFF
d_gene: -; v_gene: TRBV12-3/TRBV12-4; j_gene: TRBJ2-3; abundance: -; CDR3nt: TGTGCCAGCAGCCGAGCGAATGTCCTGACAGATACGCAGTATTTT; CDR3aa: CASSRANVLTDTQYF
d_gene: TRBD1; v_gene: TRBV20-1; j_gene: TRBJ1-5; abundance: many; CDR3nt: TGCAGTGCTAGTCTAGGGACAGGGAATCAGCCCCAGCATTTT; CDR3aa: CSASLGTGNQPQHF
d_gene: -; v_gene: TRBV6-6; j_gene: TRBJ2-2; abundance: few; CDR3nt: TGTGCCAGCAGTTACTCTCCCCTCCTGGTCACCGGGGAGCTGTTTTTT; CDR3aa: CASSYSPLLVTGELFF
d_gene: TRBD1; v_gene: TRBV11-3; j_gene: TRBJ2-2; abundance: medium-sized; CDR3nt: TGTGCCAGCAGCCCGGGACAGGGGTACACCGGGGAGCTGTTTTTT; CDR3aa: CASSPGQGYTGELFF
d_gene: TRBD1; v_gene: TRBV3-1; j_gene: TRBJ2-7; abundance: many; CDR3nt: TGTGCCAGCAGCTATCGTCCGGGACAGTGGGTCTCGAAGCAGTACTTC; CDR3aa: CASSYRPGQWVSKQYF
d_gene: -; v_gene: TRBV28; j_gene: TRBJ1-2; abundance: many; CDR3nt: TGTGCCAGCAGGAGGGGAGTTGGCTACACCTTC; CDR3aa: CASRRGVGYTF
d_gene: -; v_gene: TRBV5-1; j_gene: TRBJ1-2; abundance: -; CDR3nt: TGCGCCAGCAGGGACAGTACTAACTATGGCTACACCTTC; CDR3aa: CASRDSTNYGYTF
d_gene: -; v_gene: TRBV28; j_gene: TRBJ2-6; abundance: many; CDR3nt: TGTGCCAGCAATGTCGGTTCTGGGGCCAACGTCCTGACTTTC; CDR3aa: CASNVGSGANVLTF
d_gene: -; v_gene: TRBV6-6; j_gene: TRBJ2-7; abundance: many; CDR3nt: TGTGCCAGCAGTTACGGGGGGAACTACGAGCAGTACTTC; CDR3aa: CASSYGGNYEQYF
d_gene: -; v_gene: TRBV6-2/TRBV6-3; j_gene: TRBJ2-1; abundance: few; CDR3nt: TGTGCCAGCAGTCCCAGGACCTTTGTAGAGTTCTTC; CDR3aa: CASSPRTFVEFF
d_gene: -; v_gene: TRBV20-1; j_gene: TRBJ2-7; abundance: many; CDR3nt: TGCAGTGCTAGTGTTCCGGGGTTCCACGAGCAGTACTTC; CDR3aa: CSASVPGFHEQYF
d_gene: -; v_gene: TRBV6-6; j_gene: TRBJ1-1; abundance: -; CDR3nt: TGTGCCAGCAGTAACGGGGCCCGCTCTAACACTGAAGCTTTCTTT; CDR3aa: CASSNGARSNTEAFF
d_gene: TRBD2; v_gene: TRBV2; j_gene: TRBJ2-3; abundance: many; CDR3nt: TGTGCCAGCACCCCAACTAGCGGGAGAACAGATACGCAGTATTTT; CDR3aa: CASTPTSGRTDTQYF
d_gene: -; v_gene: TRBV28; j_gene: TRBJ2-2; abundance: many; CDR3nt: TGTGCCAGCCTTGGGGCCTCCGCGGGCCAGACCGGGGAGCTGTTTTTT; CDR3aa: CASLGASAGQTGELFF
d_gene: TRBD1; v_gene: TRBV7-3; j_gene: TRBJ2-3; abundance: many; CDR3nt: TGTGCCAGCAGCTCCGCCGGGACAGGGGTAGATACGCAGTATTTT; CDR3aa: CASSSAGTGVDTQYF
d_gene: -; v_gene: TRBV7-6; j_gene: TRBJ1-3; abundance: many; CDR3nt: TGTGCCAGCAGCCGGCGCGCGGGGGGGGATGCTGGAAACACCATATATTTT; CDR3aa: CASSRRAGGDAGNTIYF
d_gene: -; v_gene: TRBV5-6; j_gene: TRBJ1-5; abundance: many; CDR3nt: TGTGCCAGCAGCTTGGCGGCTGGCAGTCAGCCCCAGCATTTT; CDR3aa: CASSLAAGSQPQHF
d_gene: TRBD1; v_gene: TRBV29-1; j_gene: TRBJ2-5; abundance: medium-sized; CDR3nt: TGCAGCGTTGTAGGGACAGGAGAGACCCAGTACTTC; CDR3aa: CSVVGTGETQYF
d_gene: -; v_gene: TRBV5-4; j_gene: TRBJ1-1; abundance: many; CDR3nt: TGTGCCAGCAGCTTTTCAGGGAACACTGAAGCTTTCTTT; CDR3aa: CASSFSGNTEAFF
d_gene: TRBD2; v_gene: TRBV28; j_gene: TRBJ2-1; abundance: many; CDR3nt: TGTGCCAGCAGTTCCCACTCAGTAGTAGCGGGAGGGACCCACAATGAGCAGTTCTTC; CDR3aa: CASSSHSVVAGGTHNEQFF
d_gene: -; v_gene: TRBV6-2/TRBV6-3; j_gene: TRBJ2-2; abundance: medium-sized; CDR3nt: TGTGCCAGCAGTATGAGGATATACGCGAACACCGGGGAGCTGTTTTTT; CDR3aa: CASSMRIYANTGELFF
d_gene: TRBD2; v_gene: TRBV7-2; j_gene: TRBJ2-4; abundance: many; CDR3nt: TGTGCCAGCAGCTGGGGGACTAGCGGGGAAAAAGGTTGGGACTTC; CDR3aa: CASSWGTSGEKGWDF
d_gene: TRBD2; v_gene: TRBV29-1; j_gene: TRBJ2-3; abundance: few; CDR3nt: TGCAGCGCTAGCGGGGGGGTAGCCACAGATACGCAGTATTTT; CDR3aa: CSASGGVATDTQYF
d_gene: TRBD1; v_gene: TRBV29-1; j_gene: TRBJ2-2; abundance: many; CDR3nt: TGCAGCGGCACAGGACAGGGGAACACCGGGGAGCTGTTTTTT; CDR3aa: CSGTGQGNTGELFF
d_gene: -; v_gene: TRBV10-2; j_gene: TRBJ1-1; abundance: many; CDR3nt: TGCGCCAGCAGTGGGGTTCGGGGCACTGAAGCTTTCTTT; CDR3aa: CASSGVRGTEAFF
d_gene: -; v_gene: TRBV6-5; j_gene: TRBJ1-3; abundance: many; CDR3nt: TGTGCCAGCAGACCCGCCCTCGGCCAGGGGAGAAACACCATATATTTT; CDR3aa: CASRPALGQGRNTIYF
d_gene: TRBD1; v_gene: TRBV2; j_gene: TRBJ1-6; abundance: few; CDR3nt: TGTGCCAGCATAGGACAGGGAGTCCGGAATTCACCCCTCCACTTT; CDR3aa: CASIGQGVRNSPLHF
d_gene: -; v_gene: TRBV2; j_gene: TRBJ2-1; abundance: many; CDR3nt: TGTGCCAGCAGCCCGGGACGGACCTACAATGAGCAGTTCTTC; CDR3aa: CASSPGRTYNEQFF
d_gene: TRBD1; v_gene: TRBV28; j_gene: TRBJ1-5; abundance: many; CDR3nt: TGTGCCAGCACGAGGACAGGGGACAATCAGCCCCAGCATTTT; CDR3aa: CASTRTGDNQPQHF
d_gene: -; v_gene: TRBV2; j_gene: TRBJ2-3; abundance: once; CDR3nt: TGTGCCAGCAGTGAACGAGGGACCCGGGGGCAGTATTTT; CDR3aa: CASSERGTRGQYF
d_gene: -; v_gene: TRBV6-2/TRBV6-3; j_gene: TRBJ1-5; abundance: many; CDR3nt: TGTGCCAGCCTCCCAACCGGGACACTCCTCGGGGGCAATCAGCCCCAGCATTTT; CDR3aa: CASLPTGTLLGGNQPQHF